Sequencing of this T cell receptor beta chain was carried out in a study of T cell repertoires in cytomegalovirus infection. In the study overall: HLA-B-restricted CMV epitopes that are well studied, plus recently identified HLA-C-restricted ones, were used by the study. In public TCR beta signatures, there were indications of both CMV infection and matching HLA type.

This clonotype appeared a few times. The antigen remains undetermined. The CDR3 extends over 13 amino acids. V was pared by 1 base and J by 4 bases, with 6 bases between. CDR1 SEHNR and CDR2 FQNEAQ come from the germline V gene (reference sequence). TCRdb re-called the reads through MiXCR, storing one row per CDR3 protein. The sample comprises around 140,000 distinct CDR3 sequences, about 31% of which are singletons, and around 50% rests with the top ten. This clonotype was obtained from a human donor in good health (CMV status not recorded). Some clones in this sample may be carry-over from other donors' samples. The sequencing here drew on CD8+ T cells from cultured PBMCs, taken from culture after CMV antigen stimulation. The V gene is TRBV7-9, the J gene TRBJ2-3; D is ambiguous. The CDR3 reads CASSLVKSDTQYF. In nucleotides, the CDR3 is TGTGCCAGCAGCTTAGTAAAGTCAGATACGCAGTATTTT.